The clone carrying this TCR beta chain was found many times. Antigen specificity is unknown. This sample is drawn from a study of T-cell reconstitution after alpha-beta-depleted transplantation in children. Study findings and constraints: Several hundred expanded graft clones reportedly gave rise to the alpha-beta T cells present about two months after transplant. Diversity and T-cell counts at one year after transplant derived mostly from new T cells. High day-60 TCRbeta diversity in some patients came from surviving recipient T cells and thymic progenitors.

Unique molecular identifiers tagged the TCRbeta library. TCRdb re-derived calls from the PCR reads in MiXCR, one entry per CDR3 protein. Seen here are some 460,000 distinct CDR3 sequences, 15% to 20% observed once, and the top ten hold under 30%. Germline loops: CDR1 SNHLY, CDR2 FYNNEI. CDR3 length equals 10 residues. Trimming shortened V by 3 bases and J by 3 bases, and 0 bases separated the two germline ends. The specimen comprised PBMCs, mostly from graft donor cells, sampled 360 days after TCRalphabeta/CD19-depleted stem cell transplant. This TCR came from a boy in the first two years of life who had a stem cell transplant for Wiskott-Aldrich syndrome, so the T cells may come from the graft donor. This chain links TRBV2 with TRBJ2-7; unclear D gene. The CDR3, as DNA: TGTGCCAGCAGTGACTACGAGCAGTACTTC. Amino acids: CASSDYEQYF.